The next 32 T cell receptor beta chains were all read from a single sample in a study of beta chain features in type 1 diabetes. Expressed TCRB transcripts were sequenced because the entire RNA isolate underwent reverse transcription. TCRdb keeps only in-frame clones here, not all; method: immunoSEQ multiplex PCR. The table includes 250,000 to 400,000 clones, around 15% detected once. Source material: central memory CD4+ T cells from blood. These TCRs come from a man aged 25-45 years in good health.

This clone showed up just a few times. The chain carries TRBV6-6 and TRBJ2-1; TRBD2 matches at 8 bases. V shed 10 bases and J 5 bases; nucleotides not matched to a gene: 7. CDR1 MNHNY and CDR2 SVGAGI come from the germline V gene (reference sequence). This CDR3 contains 13 residues. The DNA for the CDR3 is TGTGCCATCGGGACTAGACATAACAATGAGCAGTTCTTC. Amino acid sequence: CAIGTRHNNEQFF.

This clone was found a few times. The chain is built from TRBV19 and TRBJ2-7; 7 bases map to TRBD1. After removal of 4 bases from V and 3 bases from J, the junction contained 9 bases not matched to a gene. The CDR3 runs 15 residues. The germline V gene encodes CDR1 LNHDA and CDR2 SQIVND (reference sequence). This CDR3 reads CASSKLRDSNYEQYF. The CDR3 DNA is TGTGCCAGTAGTAAACTCCGGGACAGCAACTACGAGCAGTACTTC.

This clone turned up a few times. This sequence joins TRBV7-2 and TRBJ1-1; D gene ambiguous. The CDR3 length is 14 residues. V was shortened by 1 base and J by 2 bases, with 8 bases between the two germline ends. In germline, CDR1 is SGHTA, CDR2 FQGNSA. The CDR3: CASSLGHTNTEAFF. The CDR3, as DNA: TGTGCCAGCAGCTTAGGGCACACCAACACTGAAGCTTTCTTT.

This clone was counted a few times. This chain uses TRBV6-6 with TRBJ1-1; D is perhaps TRBD1 (6 bases). This CDR3 is 15 amino acids long. Germline loops: CDR1 MNHNY, CDR2 SVGAGI (reference sequence). Trimming cost V 0 bases and J 4 bases, with 12 bases left between them. The CDR3 loop is CASSYSRRGTTEAFF. The CDR3, as DNA: TGTGCCAGCAGTTACTCACGGAGGGGGACCACTGAAGCTTTCTTT.

This clone has a handful of counts. The rearrangement joins TRBV30 to TRBJ1-3; D not certain. Germline lookup yields CDR1 GTSNPN and CDR2 SVGIG (reference sequence). CDR3 size: 13 residues. Trimming removed 0 bases from V and 9 bases from J, with 12 bases in between. Here the CDR3 reads CAWSVNSPPTIYF. In nucleotides, the CDR3 is TGTGCCTGGAGTGTTAACTCGCCCCCCACCATATATTTT.

Many counts were recorded for this clone. The chain is built from TRBV5-6 and TRBJ2-3, with 7 bases identical to TRBD2. V lost 2 bases to trimming and J lost 0 bases; unmatched junction nucleotides: 15. This CDR3 has 19 residues. The germline CDR1 and CDR2 sequences are SGHDT and YYEEEE. CDR3 coding DNA: TGTGCCAGCAGCTTTCGGTCCACGGCGGGAGTTCGGAGCACAGATACGCAGTATTTT. It translates to CASSFRSTAGVRSTDTQYF.

CDR3 DNA: TGTGCCAGCAGTTTCACCCAGGGGAACTATGGCTACACCTTC. Its translation is CASSFTQGNYGYTF. J is TRBJ1-2 and V is TRBV27; possibly TRBD1 for D (6 bases). The CDR3 has 14 residues. Per germline, CDR1 MNHEY and CDR2 SMNVEV (reference sequence). V was pared by 3 bases and J by 2 bases, with 10 bases between.

The CDR3 is CASSGGPGSQETQYF. CDR3 nucleotide sequence: TGTGCCAGCAGCGGGGGGCCGGGGTCCCAAGAGACCCAGTACTTC. The chain recombines TRBV9 with TRBJ2-5; D may be TRBD1 (6 bases). V shed 3 bases and J shed 1 base, with 13 bases lying between them. There are 15 residues in the CDR3. CDR1 and CDR2 from the germline V gene are SGDLS and YYNGEE.

This clone turned up a few times. The chain joins TRBV11-3 to TRBJ2-5; 9 bases map to TRBD2. Losses at the gene ends were 1 base for V and 5 bases for J; bases not matched to a gene: 5. Germline V CDR1 and CDR2: SGHNT, YENEEA. The CDR3 runs 15 residues. The CDR3 region has the DNA TGTGCCAGCAGCTTAGGTAGCGGGAGTGGGGAGACCCAGTACTTC. Its translation is CASSLGSGSGETQYF.

With respect to this clone: Without the conserved terminal phenylalanine or tryptophan, this CDR3 likely stems from a read error. CDR3 in amino acids: CASSLARLAKADTQYL. The CDR3 DNA sequence: TGTGCCAGCAGCTTAGCGAGACTAGCGAAGGCAGATACGCAGTATCTT. The rearrangement uses TRBV7-9 and TRBJ2-3; 8 nucleotides match TRBD2. V gave up 0 bases and J gave up 4 bases; unmatched junction bases: 6. The germline gives CDR1 SEHNR, CDR2 FQNEAQ (reference sequence). The CDR3 spans 16 residues.

This clone was counted a few times. V gene TRBV6-4 combines with J gene TRBJ2-4; D might be TRBD2 (5 bases). Trimming removed 2 bases at V and 0 bases at J, with 11 bases between. CDR1 and CDR2 from the germline V gene are MRHNA and SNTAGT. CDR3 length: 16 amino acids. CDR3 nucleotides: TGTGCCAGCAGTGACGCGAGGGCAGGAGCCAAAAACATTCAGTACTTC. Amino acids: CASSDARAGAKNIQYF.

This clone was recorded a few times. The chain combines TRBV5-6 with TRBJ1-4; D is ambiguous. V lost 1 base to trimming and J lost 4 bases, with 17 bases between them. This CDR3 contains 17 residues. Germline lookup yields CDR1 SGHDT and CDR2 YYEEEE. Here the CDR3 reads CASSLFVRAAHNEKLFF. The CDR3 coding sequence is TGTGCCAGCAGCTTGTTTGTGAGGGCCGCGCATAATGAAAAACTGTTTTTT.

J is TRBJ2-3 and V is TRBV21-1; the table's TRBD1 call for D was not verified on the DNA. TRBV21-1 is a recognized pseudogene. CDR3 length: 14 residues. The CDR3 loop is CASSKSGDVDTQYF. The CDR3 DNA sequence: TGTGCCAGCAGCAAATCAGGGGATGTAGATACGCAGTATTTT.

In its sample, this clone was seen many times. The gene calls are TRBV10-1 and TRBJ2-7; D unclear. Trimming took 0 bases from V and 6 from J, leaving 9 bases between them. CDR1 and CDR2 from the germline V gene are WNHNN and SYGVQD (reference sequence). The CDR3 extends over 13 amino acids. The CDR3 loop is CASSESAGSEQYF. The DNA for the CDR3 is TGCGCCAGCAGTGAGTCGGCAGGCTCCGAGCAGTACTTC.

This clone was seen many times. This chain uses TRBV5-1 with TRBJ2-6; D might be TRBD1 (5 bases). CDR1 and CDR2 from the germline V gene are SGHRS and YFSETQ. The CDR3 spans 15 residues. Trimming took 4 bases from V and 3 from J, leaving 11 bases between them. The CDR3 loop is CASSLQGYGANVLTF. The CDR3 DNA is TGCGCCAGCAGCCTGCAGGGTTATGGGGCCAACGTCCTGACTTTC.

This clone has more than one count but fewer than ten. The V call is TRBV20-1, the J call TRBJ2-1; D gene ambiguous. CDR1 and CDR2 from the germline V gene are DFQATT and SNEGSKA (reference sequence). This CDR3 has 11 amino acids. With 4 bases removed from V and 4 bases from J, the gap between germline ends came to 5 bases. In DNA form, the CDR3 reads TGCAGTGCTACCGTTTACAATGAGCAGTTCTTC. Translation: CSATVYNEQFF.

The rearrangement joins TRBV25-1 to TRBJ2-2; either TRBD1 or TRBD2 may fit D (5 bases each). Trimming left V 4 bases short and J 7 bases short, with 19 bases between. The CDR3 runs to 16 residues. CDR1 MGHDK and CDR2 SYGVNS come from the germline V gene. The CDR3 reads CASSVGGVSARGELFF. Here the CDR3 DNA reads TGTGCCAGCAGTGTTGGGGGTGTTTCCGCCCGCGGGGAGCTGTTTTTT.

This sequence joins TRBV7-3 and TRBJ1-1; the D gene is possibly TRBD1 (5 bases). CDR3 length: 13 amino acids. The V and J ends lost 4 bases and 4 bases respectively, with 10 bases between them. In germline, CDR1 is SGHTA, CDR2 FQGTGA. CDR3 nucleotide sequence: TGTGCCAGCAGCTCGGGGCAGGGCACTGAAGCTTTCTTT. Amino acids: CASSSGQGTEAFF. Full variable domain (rest looked up from reference TRBV7-3 and TRBJ1-1): GAGVSQTPSNKVTEKGKYVELRCDPISGHTALYWYRQSLGQGPEFLIYFQGTGAADDSGLPNDRFFAVRPEGSVSTLKIQRTERGDSAVYLCASSSGQGTEAFFGQGTRLTVV.

The table lists this clone with a few counts. The chain recombines TRBV18 with TRBJ2-7; maybe TRBD1 (6 bases). The CDR3 has 15 residues. The V end lost 3 bases, the J end lost 5 bases, and 17 bases lay between the germline ends. CDR1 is KGHSH and CDR2 is LQKENI in the germline V gene. The CDR3, as DNA: TGTGCCAGCTCACCGCTTGACCGGACAGTGCACGAGCAGTACTTC. Its translation is CASSPLDRTVHEQYF.

In this sample, this clone turned up many times. The rearrangement joins TRBV18 to TRBJ2-7; D is undetermined. Deletions cut 1 base from V and 5 bases from J, with 9 bases between. The CDR3 runs 13 residues. The germline V gene encodes CDR1 KGHSH and CDR2 LQKENI. As DNA, the CDR3 is TGTGCCAGCTCACCACGACTGAGCCACGAGCAGTACGTC. Translated, it gives CASSPRLSHEQYV.

In this sample, this clone turned up a few times. The chain joins TRBV7-2 to TRBJ1-1; D gene ambiguous. The V gene lost 5 bases and the J gene lost 5 bases, with 12 bases spanning the gap. The CDR3 extends over 13 amino acids. CDR1 SGHTA and CDR2 FQGNSA come from the germline V gene. Written as DNA, the CDR3 is TGTGCCAGCAGCCCTTATTCAGAAACTGAAGCTTTCTTT. Translating it yields CASSPYSETEAFF.

The rearrangement uses TRBV6-6 and TRBJ2-1, with D perhaps TRBD2 (5 bases). The CDR3 is made up of 14 amino acids. The germline V and J ends were trimmed by 7 bases and 3 bases, with 13 bases remaining between them. The germline V gene has CDR1 MNHNY and CDR2 SVGAGI (reference sequence). CDR3 amino acids: CASTMDSGYNEQFF. DNA of the CDR3: TGTGCCAGCACCATGGACTCTGGCTACAATGAGCAGTTCTTC.

This clone turned up a few times. The chain has TRBV10-3 and TRBJ2-5, with D perhaps assigned TRBD1 or TRBD2 (5 bases each). The CDR3 spans 15 residues. CDR1 is ENHRY and CDR2 is SYGVKD in the germline V gene. V was trimmed by 2 bases and J by 5 bases, leaving 15 bases between them. CDR3 nucleotide sequence: TGTGCCATCAGTGAGCAGACCGGGACGGGGGAGACCCAGTACTTC. It is translated as CAISEQTGTGETQYF.

V gene TRBV27 combines with J gene TRBJ1-5; possibly TRBD1 for D (5 bases). Germline V CDR1 and CDR2: MNHEY, SMNVEV (reference sequence). V was pared by 6 bases and J by 1 base, with 13 bases between. The CDR3 covers 15 residues. The chain's CDR3 is CASSYRGGSNQPQHF. CDR3 bases: TGTGCCAGCAGCTACCGGGGGGGGAGCAATCAGCCCCAGCATTTT.

The chain links TRBV6-5 to TRBJ1-4; D is unresolved. The germline CDR1 and CDR2 sequences are MNHEY and SVGAGI. The V and J ends lost 7 bases and 8 bases respectively, with 8 bases between them. The CDR3 has 11 amino acids. CDR3 DNA sequence: TGTGCCAGCAAAAGGGAGGAAAAACTGTTTTTT. Translating gives CASKREEKLFF.

The chain recombines TRBV30 with TRBJ2-7; D may be TRBD2 (6 bases). V shed 0 bases and J shed 3 bases, with 27 bases lying between them. Germline V gene sequence: CDR1 GTSNPN, CDR2 SVGIG (reference sequence). The CDR3 has 19 residues. CDR3: CAWSVKILWAASENYEQYV. CDR3 DNA sequence: TGTGCCTGGAGTGTAAAAATTTTATGGGCGGCTAGCGAAAACTACGAGCAGTACGTC.

This sequence joins TRBV5-5 and TRBJ2-5; 11 nucleotides line up with TRBD2. Germline V gene data show CDR1 as SGHKS and CDR2 as YYEKEE (reference sequence). The V and J ends lost 4 bases and 5 bases, in that order; junction bases with no gene match: 7. The CDR3 runs to 15 residues. The CDR3 sequence: CASSDVAGGQETQYF. For the CDR3, the DNA is TGTGCCAGCAGCGACGTAGCGGGGGGGCAGGAGACCCAGTACTTC.

J is TRBJ2-7 and V is TRBV7-2, with 9 bases that match TRBD1. After removal of 5 bases from V and 7 bases from J, the junction contained 15 bases not matched to a gene. This CDR3 spans 16 amino acids. Per germline, CDR1 SGHTA and CDR2 FQGNSA. The CDR3 DNA reads TGTGCCAGCAGCCTAGGGGGACAGGGAGGCCGCCGGGAGCAGTACTTC. This encodes CASSLGGQGGRREQYF.

This clone was observed a few times. The chain has TRBV9 and TRBJ2-1; 8 bases are shared with TRBD2. After removal of 2 bases from V and 6 bases from J, the junction contained 4 bases not matched to a gene. In germline, CDR1 is SGDLS, CDR2 YYNGEE. The CDR3 sequence is 14 residues long. The CDR3 protein is CASSVTGTSNEQFF. CDR3 nucleotide sequence: TGTGCCAGCAGCGTTACCGGGACTAGCAATGAGCAGTTCTTC.

The chain employs TRBV5-6 and TRBJ2-3, with D perhaps matching TRBD1 (6 bases). Per the germline V gene, CDR1 is SGHDT and CDR2 is YYEEEE. Trimming removed 2 bases from V and 3 bases from J, with 16 bases in between. The CDR3 has 16 amino acids. The CDR3 DNA reads as TGTGCCAGCAGCTTAAGGCTACAGGGAGTTACAGATACGCAGTATTTT. This translates into CASSLRLQGVTDTQYF.

The gene calls are TRBV11-2 and TRBJ2-1; D is uncertain. CDR3 length: 15 amino acids. Germline values: CDR1 SGHAT, CDR2 FQNNGV. The germline V and J ends were trimmed by 7 bases and 0 bases, with 13 bases remaining between them. In DNA form, the CDR3 reads TGTGCCAGCATCTATGAACCGAGCTCCTACAATGAGCAGTTCTTC. Translation: CASIYEPSSYNEQFF.

V and J are TRBV9 and TRBJ2-3, with 7 bases that match TRBD2. The length of the CDR3 is 12 residues. V dropped 7 bases and J dropped 9; count of bases not matched to a gene: 8. Germline CDR1 is SGDLS and CDR2 is YYNGEE. CDR3 nucleotides: TGTGCCAGCGGAAGTAGCGGGTGGACGCAGTATTTT. This gives the protein CASGSSGWTQYF. Combining the CDR3 with reference TRBV9 and TRBJ2-3 gives the whole variable domain DSGVTQTPKHLITATGQRVTLRCSPRSGDLSVYWYQQSLDQGLQFLIQYYNGEERAKGNILERFSAQQFPDLHSELNLSSLELGDSALYFCASGSSGWTQYFGPGTRLTVL.